This T cell receptor beta chain was observed in a study of tumor and adjacent non-tumor tissue in lung cancer. A modified ARM-PCR protocol with three rounds of nested PCR amplified TCRbeta. Each CDR3 protein is one row after TCRdb ran MiXCR on the multiplex PCR reads. Of under 150,000 distinct CDR3 sequences in the sample, around two thirds were seen once. The germline CDR1 and CDR2 sequences are SQVTM and ANQGSEA. The CDR3 runs 24 residues. The template was RNA from unsorted bulk tissue. Findings and limits, study-wide: Tumor repertoires had a smaller top 100 clone share than normal lung.

With respect to this clonotype: As yet, its antigen is unknown. The junction shows a germline mismatch at one end, possibly a read error.

The source is a man aged 55 to 70 with small cell lung cancer. Sequencing was performed on lung tumor tissue. The chain joins TRBV29-1 to TRBJ2-1, with 8 bases lining up with TRBD1. The CDR3 DNA is TGCAGTGTTGAAGGGCGGAACAAGGACCCACAGAAGGAAGGACAGGGCCAGGGCTACAATGAGCAGTTCTTC. This translates into CSVEGRNKDPQKEGQGQGYNEQFF.